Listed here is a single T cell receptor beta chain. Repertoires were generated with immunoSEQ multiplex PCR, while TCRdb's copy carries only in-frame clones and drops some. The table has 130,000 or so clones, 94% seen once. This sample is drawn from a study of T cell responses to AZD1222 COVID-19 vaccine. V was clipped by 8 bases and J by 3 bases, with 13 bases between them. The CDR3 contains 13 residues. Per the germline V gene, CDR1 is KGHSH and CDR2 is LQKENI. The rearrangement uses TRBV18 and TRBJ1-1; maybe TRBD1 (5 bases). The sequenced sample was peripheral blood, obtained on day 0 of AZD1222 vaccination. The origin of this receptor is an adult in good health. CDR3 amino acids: CASQGTSDTEAFF. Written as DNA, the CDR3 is TGTGCCAGCCAAGGGACGTCGGACACTGAAGCTTTCTTT.